What follows describes a single T cell receptor (beta chain). Trimming took 5 bases from V and 0 from J; bases not matched to a gene: 9. Germline values: CDR1 LNHDA, CDR2 SQIVND (reference sequence). The length of the CDR3 is 18 residues. This sample is part of a study of blood T cell repertoires in COVID-19. Some clones are missing from TCRdb's copy, which holds only in-frame ones; the method was immunoSEQ multiplex PCR. The sample includes 300,000 to 350,000 clones, 80% to 90% of them seen just once. The sequencing sample was made of peripheral blood. This TCR derives from a woman aged 45-65 years with COVID-19, enrolled during active disease. This rearrangement joins TRBV19 to TRBJ2-2, with TRBD2 matching 10 bases. In nucleotides, the CDR3 is TGTGCCAGTAGTCCGGGACTAGCGTATGAATCGAACACCGGGGAGCTGTTTTTT. This sequence encodes CASSPGLAYESNTGELFF.